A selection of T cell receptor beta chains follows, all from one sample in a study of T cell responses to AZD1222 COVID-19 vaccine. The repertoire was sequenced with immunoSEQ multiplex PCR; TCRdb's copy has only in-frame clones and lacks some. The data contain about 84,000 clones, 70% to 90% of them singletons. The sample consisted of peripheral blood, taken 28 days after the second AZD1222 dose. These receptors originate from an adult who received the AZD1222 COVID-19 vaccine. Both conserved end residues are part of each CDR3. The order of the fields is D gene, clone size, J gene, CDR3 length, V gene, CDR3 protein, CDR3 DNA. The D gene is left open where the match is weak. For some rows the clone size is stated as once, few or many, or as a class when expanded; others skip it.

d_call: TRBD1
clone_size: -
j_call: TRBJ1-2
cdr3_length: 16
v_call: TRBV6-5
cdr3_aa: CASSYRGQGARYGYTF
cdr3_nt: TGTGCCAGCAGTTACCGAGGACAGGGGGCGCGGTATGGCTACACCTTC

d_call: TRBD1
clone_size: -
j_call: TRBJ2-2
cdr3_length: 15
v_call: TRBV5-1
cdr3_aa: CASSWARTGAGELFF
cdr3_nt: TGCGCCAGCAGCTGGGCCAGAACAGGGGCCGGGGAGCTGTTTTTT

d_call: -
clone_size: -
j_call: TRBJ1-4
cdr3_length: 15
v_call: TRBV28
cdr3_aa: CASSLLGATNEKLFF
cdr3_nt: TGTGCCAGCAGTTTGTTAGGGGCAACTAATGAAAAACTGTTTTTT

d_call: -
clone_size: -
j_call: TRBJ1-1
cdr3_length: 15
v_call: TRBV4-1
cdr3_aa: CASRPNSALNTEAFF
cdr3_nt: TGCGCCAGCAGGCCAAACAGCGCCCTGAACACTGAAGCTTTCTTT

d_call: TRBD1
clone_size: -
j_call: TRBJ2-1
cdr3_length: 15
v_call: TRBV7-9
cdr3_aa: CASSLGGTGNNEQFF
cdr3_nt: TGTGCCAGCAGCTTAGGCGGGACAGGGAACAATGAGCAGTTCTTC

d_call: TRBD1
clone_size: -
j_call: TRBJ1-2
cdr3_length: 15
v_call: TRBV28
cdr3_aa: CASSLGQRRGGGYTF
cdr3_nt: TGTGCCAGCAGTCTGGGACAGCGCCGGGGGGGTGGCTACACCTTC

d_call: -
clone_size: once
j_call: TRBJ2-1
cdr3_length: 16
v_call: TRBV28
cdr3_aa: CASSQSGAGSYNEQFF
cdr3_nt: TGTGCCAGCAGCCAATCAGGGGCGGGGTCCTACAATGAGCAGTTCTTC

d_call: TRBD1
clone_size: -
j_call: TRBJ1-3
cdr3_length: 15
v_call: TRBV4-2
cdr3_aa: CASSQGQGTGNTIYF
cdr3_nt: TGTGCCAGCAGCCAAGGACAGGGGACTGGAAACACCATATATTTT

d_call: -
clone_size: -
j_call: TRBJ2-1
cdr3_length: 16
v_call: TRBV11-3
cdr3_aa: CASSLMGLSSYNEQFF
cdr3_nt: TGTGCCAGCAGCTTAATGGGGCTGAGCTCCTACAATGAGCAGTTCTTC

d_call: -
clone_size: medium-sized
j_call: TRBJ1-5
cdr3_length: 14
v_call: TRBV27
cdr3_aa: CASRTDRGNQPQHF
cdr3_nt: TGTGCCAGCAGGACAGACAGAGGCAATCAGCCCCAGCATTTT

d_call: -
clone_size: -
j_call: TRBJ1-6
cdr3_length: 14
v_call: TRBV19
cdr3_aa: CASKVEGKNSPLHF
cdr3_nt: TGTGCCAGTAAGGTAGAGGGGAAAAATTCACCCCTCCACTTT

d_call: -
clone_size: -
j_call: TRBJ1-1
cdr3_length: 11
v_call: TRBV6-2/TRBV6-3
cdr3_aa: CASSYSSEAFF
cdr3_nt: TGTGCCAGCAGTTACTCATCTGAAGCTTTCTTT

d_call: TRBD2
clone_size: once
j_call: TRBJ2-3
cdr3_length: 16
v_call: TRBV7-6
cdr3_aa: CASSRGLAGGTDTQYF
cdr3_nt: TGTGCCAGCAGCAGAGGACTAGCGGGAGGCACAGATACGCAGTATTTT

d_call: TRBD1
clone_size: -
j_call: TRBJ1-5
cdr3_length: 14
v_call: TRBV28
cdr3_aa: CASSFGDSRRPQHF
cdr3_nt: TGTGCCAGCAGTTTCGGGGACAGCCGACGGCCCCAGCATTTT

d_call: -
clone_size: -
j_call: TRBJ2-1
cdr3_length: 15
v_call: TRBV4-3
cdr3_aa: CASSQVGGSYNEQFF
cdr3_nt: TGCGCCAGCAGCCAAGTAGGTGGCAGCTACAATGAGCAGTTCTTC

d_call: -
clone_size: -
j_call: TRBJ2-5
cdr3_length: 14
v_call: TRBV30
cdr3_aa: CAWSAGTFRETQYF
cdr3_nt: TGTGCCTGGAGTGCAGGGACCTTCCGGGAGACCCAGTACTTC

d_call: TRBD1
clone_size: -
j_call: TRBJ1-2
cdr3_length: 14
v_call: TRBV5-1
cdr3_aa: CASSRGQGFDGYTF
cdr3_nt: TGCGCCAGCAGTAGGGGACAGGGGTTTGATGGCTACACCTTT

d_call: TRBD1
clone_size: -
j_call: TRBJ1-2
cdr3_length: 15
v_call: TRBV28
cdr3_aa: CASSPDRGHIYGYTF
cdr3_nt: TGTGCCAGCAGCCCTGACAGGGGGCATATCTATGGCTACACCTTC

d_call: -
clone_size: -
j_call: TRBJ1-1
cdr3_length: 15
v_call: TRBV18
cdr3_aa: CASSPPSRRNTEAFF
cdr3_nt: TGTGCCAGCTCACCACCGTCCAGGCGGAACACTGAAGCTTTCTTT

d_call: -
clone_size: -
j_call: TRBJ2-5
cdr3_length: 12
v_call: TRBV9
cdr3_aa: CASSGIGETQYF
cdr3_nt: TGTGCCAGCAGCGGCATCGGGGAGACCCAGTACTTC

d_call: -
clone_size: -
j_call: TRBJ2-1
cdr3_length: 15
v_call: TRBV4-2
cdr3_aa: CASSQDRTAGDEQFF
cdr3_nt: TGTGCCAGCAGCCAAGATAGGACAGCCGGCGATGAGCAGTTCTTC

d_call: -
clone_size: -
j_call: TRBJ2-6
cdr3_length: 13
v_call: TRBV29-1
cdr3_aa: CSYTGAGANVLTF
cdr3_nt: TGCAGCTATACAGGTGCTGGGGCCAACGTCCTGACTTTC

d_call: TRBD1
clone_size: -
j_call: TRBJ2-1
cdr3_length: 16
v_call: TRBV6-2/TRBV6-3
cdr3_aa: CASSIPTGGEYNEQFF
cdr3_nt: TGTGCCAGCAGTATCCCCACAGGGGGCGAGTACAATGAGCAGTTCTTC

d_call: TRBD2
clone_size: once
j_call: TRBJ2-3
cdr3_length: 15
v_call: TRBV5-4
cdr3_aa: CASSSGTSGTDTQYF
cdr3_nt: TGTGCCAGCAGCTCCGGGACTAGCGGCACAGATACGCAGTATTTT

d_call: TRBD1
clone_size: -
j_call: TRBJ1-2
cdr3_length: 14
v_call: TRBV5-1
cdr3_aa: CASSLGQGGYGYTF
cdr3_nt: TGCGCCAGCAGCTTAGGACAGGGCGGCTATGGCTACACCTTC

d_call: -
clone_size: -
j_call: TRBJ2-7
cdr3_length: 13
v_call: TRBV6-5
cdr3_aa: CAAEGSSSYEQYF
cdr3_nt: TGTGCCGCAGAGGGCAGTAGCTCCTACGAGCAGTACTTC